This TCR beta chain was profiled in a study of T cell responses to AZD1222 COVID-19 vaccine. It was second doses at about 4 or about 12 weeks that were pooled. This clone was found once. The antigen remains undetermined. Study-wide results and caveats: Of spike-specific TCRs, nearly half reportedly target regions left unmutated in variants. Receipt of two AZD1222 doses was followed by a rise in Spike-specific TCR breadth and depth.

J lost 4 bases, V lost 6 bases, and 7 bases had no gene match. CDR1 and CDR2 (germline): WSHSY, SAAADI. This CDR3 region has 15 residues. Here immunoSEQ multiplex PCR was the method, and the copy in TCRdb shows in-frame clones only, minus some. The table includes approximately 140,000 clones, around 90% detected once. Sample: peripheral blood, taken 28 days after the second AZD1222 dose. The genes are TRBV10-2 and TRBJ1-5; TRBD1 aligns across 9 bases. The sequence was collected from an adult who received the AZD1222 COVID-19 vaccine. The CDR3 bases are TGCGCCAGCAGGGGAGGACAGGGGCCGAATCAGCCCCAGCATTTT. Residues: CASRGGQGPNQPQHF.